This T cell receptor (beta chain) is from a study of T cell repertoires in cytomegalovirus infection. Worth noting for this clonotype: A much larger clone lies one base from this, so it may be a read error.

MiXCR, run by TCRdb on the reads, gives a single entry per CDR3 protein. The repertoire consists of about 440,000 distinct CDR3 sequences, with 31% occurring once and the leading ten covering roughly an eighth. From germline, CDR1 is SGHVS and CDR2 FQNEAQ. This CDR3 has 16 amino acids. This clonotype originated in a human donor in good health (CMV status not recorded). Some clones in this sample may be carry-over from other donors' samples. Sequencing was done on a sample of PBMCs. This sequence joins TRBV7-8 and TRBJ1-6; D unresolved. The DNA of the CDR3 is TGTGCCATCAGCCAACCCCAGGCACGATATAATTCACCCCTCCACTTT. This translates into CAISQPQARYNSPLHF.